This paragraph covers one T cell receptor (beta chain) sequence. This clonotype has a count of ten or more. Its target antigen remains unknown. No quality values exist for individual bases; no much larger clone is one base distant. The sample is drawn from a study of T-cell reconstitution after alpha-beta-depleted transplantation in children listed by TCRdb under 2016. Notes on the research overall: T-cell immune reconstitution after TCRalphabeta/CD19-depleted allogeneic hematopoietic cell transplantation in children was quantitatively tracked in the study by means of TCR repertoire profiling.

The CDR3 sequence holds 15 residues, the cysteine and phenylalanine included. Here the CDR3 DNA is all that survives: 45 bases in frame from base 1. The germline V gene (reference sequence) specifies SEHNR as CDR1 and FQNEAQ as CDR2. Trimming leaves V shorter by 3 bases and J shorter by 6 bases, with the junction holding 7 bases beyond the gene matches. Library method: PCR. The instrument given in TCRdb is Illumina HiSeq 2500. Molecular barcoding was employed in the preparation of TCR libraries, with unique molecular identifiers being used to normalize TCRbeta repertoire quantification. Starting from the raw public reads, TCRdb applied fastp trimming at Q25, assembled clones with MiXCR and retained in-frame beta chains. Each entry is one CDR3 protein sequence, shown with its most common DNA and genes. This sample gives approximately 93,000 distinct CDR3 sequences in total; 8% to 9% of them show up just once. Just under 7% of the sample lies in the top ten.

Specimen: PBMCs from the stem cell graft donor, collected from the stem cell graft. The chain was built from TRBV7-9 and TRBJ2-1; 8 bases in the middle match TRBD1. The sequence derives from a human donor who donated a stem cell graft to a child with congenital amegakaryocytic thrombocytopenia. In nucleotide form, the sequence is TGTGCCAGCAGCTTTAGCACAGGGGGTTTCAATGAGCAGTTCTTC. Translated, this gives CASSFSTGGFNEQFF.